This T cell receptor (beta chain) was sequenced during a study of EBV T-cell therapy then PD-1 blockade in nasopharyngeal carcinoma. Treatment here: AdE1-LMPpoly-expanded autologous EBV-specific T-cell therapy followed by anti-PD-1 nivolumab. The repertoire was sequenced with immunoSEQ multiplex PCR; TCRdb's copy has only in-frame clones and lacks some. This table holds roughly 22,000 clones, 82% found once. Germline V lookup: CDR1 MRHNA, CDR2 SNTAGT. The V segment lost 8 bases and the J segment 0 bases; nucleotides outside the gene matches: 7. This CDR3 has 16 residues. In this sample, this clone turned up a few times. No antigen is known for it.

This chain links TRBV6-4 with TRBJ2-6; TRBD2 agrees at 7 bases. The sample here was CD8+ T cells from blood, taken at day -245 from a patient whose treatment included autologous EBV-specific T cells and nivolumab. This receptor was taken from a man aged 35-49 years with nasopharyngeal carcinoma. The CDR3 reads CASSSGDLSGANVLTF. Here the CDR3 DNA reads TGTGCCAGCTCAAGCGGGGATCTCTCTGGGGCCAACGTCCTGACTTTC.